This TCR beta chain was retrieved from a study of T cell repertoires in cytomegalovirus infection (dated by TCRdb to between 2018 and 2020). Some background on the complete study: Alongside well-studied HLA-B-restricted epitopes, the peptide stimulations were aimed at recently identified HLA-C-restricted CMV epitopes, whose presentation resists viral immunomodulation. Donor HLA type was relevant to the analysis, as public TCR beta signatures indicated carriage of CMV infection together with the matching HLA type. Points the paper makes about the study in general: The ex vivo response was dominated by HLA-C-restricted CMV-specific TCR beta clonotypes, which also provided the single most frequent clonotype in two of eight donors. Cumulative frequency of public TCR beta family members discriminated carriers of CMV infection plus the relevant HLA type in this cohort and an independent approximately 400-donor cohort.

This clonotype was seen a handful of times. Its antigen is currently not known. No per-base quality is available; no much larger clone lies one base away. The sequencer was an Illumina HiSeq 1500. TCRdb trimmed public reads at Q25 via fastp, called clones via MiXCR and kept in-frame beta chains. Every CDR3 protein is listed once, alongside the most common genes and DNA of its rows. The sample table contains 100,000 to 150,000 distinct CDR3 sequences; only one count was recorded for over 30% of them. The ten largest clonotypes hold under 65% of the sample. Per the publication, the treatment or condition label means: in vitro stimulation with specific CMV peptide epitopes to enrich CMV-specific T cells. Taken from cysteine to phenylalanine, the CDR3 has 14 residues. CDR3 DNA is the only sequence kept; it has 42 bases, read in frame from the first base. Sequences SGHTA (CDR1) and FQGNSA (CDR2) are obtained from the germline V gene. The junction carries 5 bases between V and J, which are trimmed by 1 base and 0 bases respectively.

The TCR sequence derives from a human donor in good health (CMV status not recorded). Some clones in this sample may be carry-over from other donors' samples. Sequenced material: CD8+ T cells from cultured PBMCs, taken from culture after CMV antigen stimulation. Recombination linked TRBV7-2 to TRBJ2-3, with an unclear D gene assignment. DNA sequence: TGTGCCAGCAGCTTAGACGGGAGCACAGATACGCAGTATTTT. Translated, it gives CASSLDGSTDTQYF.